This T cell receptor (beta chain) comes out of a study of T cells in Graves' hyperthyroidism and ophthalmopathy (dated by TCRdb to the late 2010s). Regarding the study in general: Peripheral blood was sampled at the time of initial diagnosis, prior to any treatment. TCR Vbeta CDR3 sequencing of fewer than 150 peripheral blood samples (fewer than 45 ophthalmopathy, around 80 hyperthyroidism and approximately 17 progressor patients) is reported in the paper. In several Graves' hyperthyroidism patients, the study also compared T-cell repertoires from thyroid tissue with T-cell repertoires from blood. Following sampling, methimazole starting at 30 mg daily was given to hyperthyroidism patients, and high-dose intravenous methylprednisolone was given to ophthalmopathy patients. To identify TCR V-J signatures that set the groups apart, the researchers used a discovery cohort of 100 patients, made up of 43 with Graves' ophthalmopathy and 57 with stable Graves' hyperthyroidism. An independent validation cohort of under 20 hyperthyroidism patients and about 15 patients who later progressed to ophthalmopathy tested prospective prediction of ophthalmopathy. For training and testing, the approximately 97 patients in the discovery cohort were randomly divided in a 7:3 ratio.

In the ophthalmopathy patients, disease was moderately to severely active, with a Clinical Activity Score of 3 or more, a NOSPECS grade of 4 or more, and a duration of less than 3 months. The study excluded patients with uncontrolled infections, other autoimmune diseases, pregnancy or lactation. Diagnoses were established on the basis of clinical symptoms, serum thyroxine and TRAb, thyroid ultrasound, and orbital computed tomography. Ficoll-Paque density gradient centrifugation was used to isolate PBMCs from approximately 11 ml of fresh peripheral blood. Total RNA was extracted with Trizol reagent, and quality was checked on an Agilent 2100 Bioanalyzer. TCR beta CDR3 regions were amplified from RNA transcripts. The first round of RT-PCR for the TCR CDR3 was performed with the HTBI primer set and the Qiagen OneStep RT-PCR kit. Libraries were constructed in a second round of multiplex PCR, after which size selection and purification were performed. Paired-end sequencing of the libraries was performed with 100 bp reads on an Illumina HiSeq2000. Under the source paper's analysis protocol: Raw data were processed with SOAPnuke, discarding reads with adapters, uncalled bases, mean Phred below 15, or no exact constant-primer or identifier match. COPE v1.2.5 was used to merge high-quality paired reads, and clonotypes were defined as unique nucleotide sequences. Clonotypes were aligned to IMGT TRBV, TRBD and TRBJ reference segments using MiTCR v1.1. The analysis included only V-J combinations with a frequency above 0.0001, which together covered 98% to 99.2% of the repertoires. A TCS score was defined as the ratio between F50 (clonal expansion) and ExV (chaos), using BLOSUM62-based TCRdist between CDR3 peptides within each V-J. Welch's t-statistics and random forest reduced just over 500 V-J features to 13, which were used in a naive Bayes classifier (R e1071). Through fastp at Q25 and MiXCR, TCRdb rebuilt clones from the public reads, retaining in-frame beta chains. Under each unique CDR3 protein, matching rows form one entry showing the most common genes and DNA. TCRdb's processing, not the authors' own work, is the source of the V and J calls. This sample holds a few hundred thousand distinct CDR3 sequences; roughly 15% were observed only once. The ten top clones hold roughly a fifth of the sample.

The germline V gene (reference sequence) provides CDR1 MNHEY and CDR2 SMNVEV. The CDR3 contains 14 residues, cysteine and phenylalanine counted. Only the CDR3 region is kept as DNA, spanning 42 bases read in frame from base 1. The junction carries 13 bases between V and J, which are trimmed by 5 bases and 4 bases respectively. Overall study results and their limits: In validation, progression to ophthalmopathy was predicted by the model with approximately 67% sensitivity and 72.22% specificity, a median of roughly 6.4 months before onset. No statistical method was used to fix the sample size in advance, and group allocation was not hidden from the investigators. Most expanded thyroid clonotypes (frequency above 0.001) were also found in blood, which suggests that blood repertoires may mirror thyroid immune responses. In cross-validation, a model built on a 13 V-J signature told ophthalmopathy apart from stable hyperthyroidism with 85% to 90% sensitivity and around 83% specificity, and in testing the same model reached 80%/75%.

There are many counts of this clonotype. Which antigen it targets is not known. One base away there is no much larger clone; base qualities are not given. Sequencing was carried out using blood. The chain links TRBV27 with TRBJ2-3; no D segment can be confidently identified. The TCR originated in a woman aged 55-69 years with Graves' ophthalmopathy. The nucleotide sequence reads TGTGCCAGCAGTGACGCTTCTCGGTCAGATACGCAGTATTTT. This translates into CASSDASRSDTQYF.